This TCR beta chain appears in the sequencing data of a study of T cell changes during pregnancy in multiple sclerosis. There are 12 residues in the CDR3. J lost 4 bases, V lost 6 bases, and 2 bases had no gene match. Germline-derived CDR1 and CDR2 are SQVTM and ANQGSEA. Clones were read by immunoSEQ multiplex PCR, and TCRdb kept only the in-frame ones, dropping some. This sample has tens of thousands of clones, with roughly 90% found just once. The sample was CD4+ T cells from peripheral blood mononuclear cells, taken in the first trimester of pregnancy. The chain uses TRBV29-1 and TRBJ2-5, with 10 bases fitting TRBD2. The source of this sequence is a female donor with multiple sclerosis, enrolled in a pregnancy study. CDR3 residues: CSVTSGTETQYF. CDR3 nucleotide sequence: TGCAGCGTCACTAGCGGGACAGAGACCCAGTACTTC.